This T cell receptor (beta chain) appears in the sequencing data of a study of T cell responses to AZD1222 COVID-19 vaccine. Findings and caveats of the study: Increased Spike-specific TCR breadth and depth were observed after two AZD1222 doses. Spike-spanning, vaccine-associated CD4 TCRs were dominant at 160-218 and 743-854.

By share, this clone counts as medium-sized (0.01 to 0.1%). The antigen remains unidentified. From germline, CDR1 is MGHRA and CDR2 YSYEKL. V was trimmed by 3 bases and J by 5 bases, leaving 10 bases between them. There are 13 residues in the CDR3. Here immunoSEQ multiplex PCR was the method, and the copy in TCRdb shows in-frame clones only, minus some. This sample has approximately 31,000 clones, with approximately 88% found just once. The clonotype was recovered from an adult who received the AZD1222 COVID-19 vaccine. V and J are TRBV4-1 and TRBJ2-5; possibly TRBD2 for D (6 bases). The specimen was peripheral blood, collected 28 days after the second AZD1222 dose. As DNA, the CDR3 is TGCGCCAGCAGCCAGGGGGACTGGGAGACCCAGTACTTC. Its translation is CASSQGDWETQYF.